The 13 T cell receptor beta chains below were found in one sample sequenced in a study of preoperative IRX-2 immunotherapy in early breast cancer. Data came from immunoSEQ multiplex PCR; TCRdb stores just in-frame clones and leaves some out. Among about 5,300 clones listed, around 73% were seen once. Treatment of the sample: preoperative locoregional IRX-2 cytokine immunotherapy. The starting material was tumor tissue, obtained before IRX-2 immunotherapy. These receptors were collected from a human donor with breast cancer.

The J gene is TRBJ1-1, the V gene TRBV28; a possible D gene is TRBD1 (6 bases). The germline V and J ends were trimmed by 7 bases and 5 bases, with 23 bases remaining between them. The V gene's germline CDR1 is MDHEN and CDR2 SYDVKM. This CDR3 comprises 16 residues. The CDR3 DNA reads TGTGCCAGCAACACCATTGGGAACAGGGCCGGAACTGAAGCTTTCTTT. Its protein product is CASNTIGNRAGTEAFF.

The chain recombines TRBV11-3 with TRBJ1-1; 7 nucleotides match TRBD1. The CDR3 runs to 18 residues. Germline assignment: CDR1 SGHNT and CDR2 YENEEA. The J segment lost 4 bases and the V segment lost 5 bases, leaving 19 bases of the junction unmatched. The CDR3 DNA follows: TGTGCCAGCAGCCACCTCCGGGGCAGGGGGGGATTTGGCACTGAAGCTTTCTTT. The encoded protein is CASSHLRGRGGFGTEAFF.

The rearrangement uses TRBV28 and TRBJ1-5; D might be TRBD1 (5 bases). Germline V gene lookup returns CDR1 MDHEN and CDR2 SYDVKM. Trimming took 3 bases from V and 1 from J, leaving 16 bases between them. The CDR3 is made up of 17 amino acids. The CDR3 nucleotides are TGTGCCAGCAGTTTCAGCCGACAGAGGAGGAGCAATCAGCCCCAGCATTTT. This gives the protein CASSFSRQRRSNQPQHF.

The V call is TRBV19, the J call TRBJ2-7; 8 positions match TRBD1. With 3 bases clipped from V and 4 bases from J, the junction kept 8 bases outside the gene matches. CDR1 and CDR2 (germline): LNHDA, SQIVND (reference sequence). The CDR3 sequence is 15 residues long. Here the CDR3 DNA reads TGTGCCAGTAGTATCTCCGACAGGGGACTTTACGAGCAGTACTTC. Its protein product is CASSISDRGLYEQYF.

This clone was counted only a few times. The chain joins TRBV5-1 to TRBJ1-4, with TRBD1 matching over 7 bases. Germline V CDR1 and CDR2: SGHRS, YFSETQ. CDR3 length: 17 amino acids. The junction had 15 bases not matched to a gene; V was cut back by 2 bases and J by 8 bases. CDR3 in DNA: TGCGCCAGCAGCTTAGTCGGTCAAAGAGGGGGCGTCGAAAAACTGTTTTTT. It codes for CASSLVGQRGGVEKLFF.

In DNA form, the CDR3 reads TGCAGCGTTGATTTGCAGGTCCGCGCTTCTGGCTACACCTTC. This gives the protein CSVDLQVRASGYTF. The gene calls are TRBV29-1 and TRBJ1-2; D is ambiguous. This CDR3 spans 14 amino acids. The germline V gene encodes CDR1 SQVTM and CDR2 ANQGSEA. The germline V and J ends were trimmed by 3 bases and 7 bases, with 18 bases remaining between them.

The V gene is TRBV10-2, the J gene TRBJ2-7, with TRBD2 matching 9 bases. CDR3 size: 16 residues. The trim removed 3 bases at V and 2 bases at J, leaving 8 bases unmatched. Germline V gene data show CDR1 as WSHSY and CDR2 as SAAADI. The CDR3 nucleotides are TGCGCCAGCAGTGACATTTTAGCGGGAGATCCCTACGAGCAGTACTTC. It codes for CASSDILAGDPYEQYF.

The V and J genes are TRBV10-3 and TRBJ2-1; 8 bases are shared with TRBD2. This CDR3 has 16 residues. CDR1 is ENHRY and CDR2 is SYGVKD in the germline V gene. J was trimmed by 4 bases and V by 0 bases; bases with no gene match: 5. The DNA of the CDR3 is TGTGCCATCAGTGAGTCTATTAGCGGGGATTACAATGAGCAGTTCTTC. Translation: CAISESISGDYNEQFF.

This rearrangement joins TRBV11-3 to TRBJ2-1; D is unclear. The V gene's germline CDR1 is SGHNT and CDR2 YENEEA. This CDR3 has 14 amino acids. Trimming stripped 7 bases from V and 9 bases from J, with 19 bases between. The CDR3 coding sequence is TGTGCCAGCACCCCCGTAGGGTCCCCCGGTGAGCAGTTCTTC. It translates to CASTPVGSPGEQFF.

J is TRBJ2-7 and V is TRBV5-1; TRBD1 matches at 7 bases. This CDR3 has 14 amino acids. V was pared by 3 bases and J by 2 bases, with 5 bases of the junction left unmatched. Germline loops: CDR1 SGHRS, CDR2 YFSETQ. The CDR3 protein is CASSSPGQTYEQYF. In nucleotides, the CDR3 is TGCGCCAGCAGCTCTCCGGGACAGACCTACGAGCAGTACTTC.

The CDR3 loop is CASSYSRSGANTGELFF. The CDR3 nucleotides are TGTGCCAGCAGTTACTCCCGTAGCGGGGCGAACACCGGGGAGCTGTTTTTT. The V gene is TRBV6-8, the J gene TRBJ2-2, with TRBD2 identical over 8 bases. This CDR3 spans 17 amino acids. Germline assignment: CDR1 MNHGY and CDR2 SAAAGT. Unmatched junction bases numbered 3, after V lost 0 bases and J lost 0 bases.

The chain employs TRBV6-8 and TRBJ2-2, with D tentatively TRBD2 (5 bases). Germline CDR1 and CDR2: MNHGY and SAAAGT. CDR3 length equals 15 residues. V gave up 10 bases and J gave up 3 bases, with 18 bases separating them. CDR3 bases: TGTGCCACCCGGCCGGTCTCCGGGGACACCGGGGAGCTGTTTTTT. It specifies CATRPVSGDTGELFF.

This CDR3 is CASSYTDPQYNEQFF. In nucleotides, the CDR3 is TGTGCCAGCAGTTACACAGACCCCCAGTACAATGAGCAGTTCTTC. The chain has TRBV6-8 and TRBJ2-1; D remains ambiguous. The V end was cut by 2 bases, the J end by 4 bases, with 12 bases between. The germline CDR1 and CDR2 sequences are MNHGY and SAAAGT. This CDR3 is built from 15 residues.